One sample yielded the 23 T cell receptor beta chains listed below, sequenced in a study of blood T cell repertoires in COVID-19. The repertoire was sequenced with immunoSEQ multiplex PCR; TCRdb's copy has only in-frame clones and lacks some. The sample records approximately 400,000 clones, around 89% being singletons. The specimen was peripheral blood. These receptors came from a man aged 40-50 years with acute or convalescent COVID-19.

The CDR3 region is CASSFGELSYNEQFF. The CDR3 bases are TGCGCCAGCAGCTTCGGAGAGCTCTCCTACAATGAGCAGTTCTTC. This chain uses TRBV5-1 with TRBJ2-1; D is unclear. CDR1 and CDR2 (germline): SGHRS, YFSETQ. This CDR3 has 15 amino acids. V lost 2 bases and J lost 0, with 9 bases in between.

This rearrangement joins TRBV13 to TRBJ1-1; D unresolved. Germline-derived CDR1 and CDR2 are PRHDT and FYEKMQ (reference sequence). The CDR3 spans 13 residues. The V and J ends lost 7 bases and 1 base respectively, with 10 bases between them. The CDR3 spells CASNNPQNTEAFF. CDR3 DNA: TGTGCCAGCAACAATCCCCAGAACACTGAAGCTTTCTTT.

The chain employs TRBV2 and TRBJ2-2; TRBD2 matches at 7 bases. Trimming at V came to 5 bases and at J to 4 bases, leaving 7 bases not matched to a gene. The CDR3 is made up of 15 amino acids. Germline V gene lookup returns CDR1 SNHLY and CDR2 FYNNEI. The CDR3 sequence: CASSWGGSATGELFF. The CDR3 bases are TGTGCCAGCAGTTGGGGGGGTTCGGCCACCGGGGAGCTGTTTTTT.

This clone was recorded at least ten times. V usage is TRBV6-1 and J usage is TRBJ1-2; weak D call: TRBD1 (5 bases). The V end was cut by 2 bases, the J end by 8 bases, with 12 bases between. Germline V gene lookup returns CDR1 MNHNS and CDR2 SASEGT. The CDR3 is made up of 13 amino acids. CDR3 coding DNA: TGTGCCAGCAGTGAATCAGGGTCTGGGGGCTACACCTTC. Its translation is CASSESGSGGYTF.

V usage is TRBV2 and J usage is TRBJ1-5; no definite D call. V was pared by 6 bases and J by 0 bases, with 6 bases between. This CDR3 has 13 amino acids. The germline CDR1 and CDR2 sequences are SNHLY and FYNNEI. CDR3 sequence: CASRLLSNQPQHF. CDR3 bases: TGTGCCAGCAGGTTACTTAGCAATCAGCCCCAGCATTTT. Using reference TRBV2 and TRBJ1-5 for the parts outside the CDR3, the full variable domain is EPEVTQTPSHQVTQMGQEVILRCVPISNHLYFYWYRQILGQKVEFLVSFYNNEISEKSEIFDDQFSVERPDGSNFTLKIRSTKLEDSAMYFCASRLLSNQPQHFGDGTRLSIL.

With regard to this clone: The sample carries other DNA sequences with the same CDR3. This rearrangement joins TRBV5-1 to TRBJ2-7, with 7 bases fitting TRBD1. The CDR3 extends over 15 amino acids. Germline assignment: CDR1 SGHRS and CDR2 YFSETQ. V trimming: 0 bases; J trimming: 0 bases; junction bases outside the gene matches: 3. The CDR3 nucleotides read TGCGCCAGCAGCTTGGGAGGGACAGACTCCTACGAGCAGTACTTC. Translated, it gives CASSLGGTDSYEQYF.

J is TRBJ2-7 and V is TRBV3-1 (or the pseudogene TRBV3-2), with 13 bases lining up with TRBD2. CDR3 length: 17 amino acids. Germline loops: CDR1 LGHDT, CDR2 YNNKEL (reference sequence). V lost 5 bases and J lost 0; bases outside the gene matches: 7. As DNA, the CDR3 is TGTGCCAGCAGCTTCTGGACTAGCGGGGGATACTCCTACGAGCAGTACTTC. Residues: CASSFWTSGGYSYEQYF.

This rearrangement joins TRBV5-4 to TRBJ1-1; 8 bases align to TRBD1. V lost 3 bases, J lost 1 base, and 5 bases stayed unmatched. This CDR3 spans 15 amino acids. The germline CDR1 and CDR2 sequences are SGHNT and YYREEE (reference sequence). CDR3 DNA: TGTGCCAGCAGCTCGTACAGGGGGGGGAACACTGAAGCTTTCTTT. Encoded protein: CASSSYRGGNTEAFF.

The rearrangement links TRBV2 to TRBJ1-4; D remains unclear. This CDR3 contains 14 residues. Germline CDR1 and CDR2: SNHLY and FYNNEI. Trimming removed 5 bases at V and 5 bases at J, with 12 bases between. The CDR3 loop is CASSSLTSNEKLFF. Here the CDR3 DNA reads TGTGCCAGCAGTTCTCTGACATCAAATGAAAAACTGTTTTTT.

The chain couples TRBV11-3 to TRBJ2-7; 9 positions match TRBD2. The trim removed 1 base at V and 6 bases at J, leaving 10 bases unmatched. Germline assignment: CDR1 SGHNT and CDR2 YENEEA. The CDR3 contains 16 residues. In DNA, the CDR3 is TGTGCCAGCAGCTTAGCGGGCGGGAGGGCCTCGTGCGAGCAGTACTTC. Its translation: CASSLAGGRASCEQYF.

Turning to this clone: The sample holds other DNA sequences that translate to the same CDR3. The rearrangement links TRBV27 to TRBJ1-1; D possibly corresponds to TRBD1 (6 bases). This CDR3 is 14 amino acids long. CDR1 and CDR2 from the germline V gene are MNHEY and SMNVEV (reference sequence). V lost 1 base and J 4 bases, leaving 10 bases between the germline ends. In DNA form, the CDR3 reads TGTGCCAGCAGTTTATTCAGGGGACGCACTGAAGCTTTCTTT. This sequence encodes CASSLFRGRTEAFF.

This chain connects TRBV7-9 to TRBJ2-3; weak D call: TRBD2 (5 bases). Germline values: CDR1 SEHNR, CDR2 FQNEAQ (reference sequence). The length of the CDR3 is 12 residues. V shed 5 bases and J shed 8 bases, with 11 bases lying between them. DNA for the CDR3: TGTGCCAGCAGCCCGCTCGAGGGTACGCAGTATTTT. It encodes CASSPLEGTQYF.

The chain's CDR3 is CATSRGLAEYNEQFF. The DNA of the CDR3 is TGTGCCACCAGCAGAGGACTAGCGGAGTACAATGAGCAGTTCTTC. This rearrangement joins TRBV15 to TRBJ2-1; TRBD2 agrees at 9 bases. V shed 1 base, J shed 4 bases, and the junction held 2 bases outside the gene matches. Germline V gives CDR1 LNHNV, CDR2 YYDKDF (reference sequence). The CDR3 runs 15 residues.

The chain has TRBV7-3 and TRBJ2-1; possible D gene TRBD2, 5 bases. V was trimmed by 4 bases and J by 9 bases, leaving 13 bases between them. There are 13 residues in the CDR3. CDR1 and CDR2 from the germline V gene are SGHTA and FQGTGA. The CDR3 nucleotides read TGTGCCAGCAGCTCCGACATTGGGAGTGAGCAGTTCTTC. Protein sequence: CASSSDIGSEQFF.

The rearrangement links TRBV25-1 to TRBJ2-2; 9 nucleotides agree with TRBD1. The CDR3 has 16 amino acids. Trimming cost V 3 bases and J 5 bases; bases outside gene matches: 7. Per germline, CDR1 MGHDK and CDR2 SYGVNS. The CDR3 nucleotides are TGTGCCAGCAGTGACCCCACCGGGACAGGGACCGGGGAGCTGTTTTTT. Its protein product is CASSDPTGTGTGELFF.

V is TRBV27 and J is TRBJ1-1; perhaps TRBD1 as D (6 bases). CDR3 length equals 15 residues. Trimming left V 8 bases short and J 4 bases short, with 20 bases between. Germline V CDR1 and CDR2: MNHEY, SMNVEV (reference sequence). The CDR3 DNA reads as TGTGCCAGCGGGAAACAGGGTTTTGGAGGCACTGAAGCTTTCTTT. This translates into CASGKQGFGGTEAFF.

V usage is TRBV7-2 and J usage is TRBJ1-2; D is possibly TRBD1 (5 bases). CDR1 SGHTA and CDR2 FQGNSA come from the germline V gene. The CDR3 loop spans 14 amino acids. Trimming stripped 5 bases from V and 5 bases from J, with 15 bases between. CDR3 amino acids: CASSNRQFLYGYTF. CDR3 DNA sequence: TGTGCCAGCAGCAACCGACAGTTCTTGTATGGCTACACCTTC.

The chain recombines TRBV5-6 with TRBJ1-3, with 11 bases matching TRBD1. Looked up from germline, CDR1 is SGHDT and CDR2 is YYEEEE. The CDR3 totals 16 residues. J gave up 3 bases and V 0 bases, and 2 bases lay outside the gene matches. The DNA for the CDR3 is TGTGCCAGCAGCTTGGGGACAGGGGGCGTTGGAAACACCATATATTTT. Its translation: CASSLGTGGVGNTIYF.

The chain is built from TRBV7-2 and TRBJ1-1, with unresolved D. The ends were cut back, 6 bases at V and 1 base at J, with 12 bases in the middle. The CDR3 loop spans 14 amino acids. CDR1 SGHTA and CDR2 FQGNSA come from the germline V gene. DNA of the CDR3: TGTGCCAGCAGTTTGGCAGGAACGAACACTGAAGCTTTCTTT. Protein sequence: CASSLAGTNTEAFF.

The chain joins TRBV6-5 to TRBJ1-1; D unresolved. The V gene lost 7 bases and the J gene lost 7 bases, with 19 bases spanning the gap. The CDR3 runs 14 residues. Germline loops: CDR1 MNHEY, CDR2 SVGAGI. The CDR3 DNA is TGTGCCAGCATCTTCAGCGGGAGTCGTTTTGAAGCTTTCTTT. Its protein is CASIFSGSRFEAFF.

The rearrangement joins TRBV9 to TRBJ2-6, with D uncertain. Trimming cost V 3 bases and J 0 bases, with 7 bases left between them. Germline loops: CDR1 SGDLS, CDR2 YYNGEE. The CDR3 runs 15 residues. This CDR3 is CASSDRSSGANVLTF. In DNA, the CDR3 is TGTGCCAGCAGCGACCGGTCCTCTGGGGCCAACGTCCTGACTTTC.

The chain couples TRBV19 to TRBJ1-3, with TRBD1 matching over 10 bases. The CDR3 contains 15 residues. V shed 7 bases and J 8 bases; nucleotides not matched to a gene: 11. CDR1 is LNHDA and CDR2 is SQIVND in the germline V gene (reference sequence). CDR3 DNA: TGTGCCAGTAATTCCCCCGGGACAGGGGAAGACACCATATATTTT. Its translation is CASNSPGTGEDTIYF.

The chain links TRBV29-1 to TRBJ1-1; TRBD1 aligns across 7 bases. Germline values: CDR1 SQVTM, CDR2 ANQGSEA. The CDR3 totals 11 residues. Trimming cost V 7 bases and J 6 bases; bases outside gene matches: 5. The CDR3 protein is CSGYRGAEAFF. For the CDR3, the DNA is TGCAGCGGTTACAGGGGTGCTGAAGCTTTCTTT. The full variable domain, its missing parts supplied by reference TRBV29-1 and TRBJ1-1, is SAVISQKPSRDICQRGTSLTIQCQVDSQVTMMFWYRQQPGQSLTLIATANQGSEATYESGFVIDKFPISRPNLTFSTLTVSNMSPEDSSIYLCSGYRGAEAFFGQGTRLTVV.